The 8 T cell receptor beta chains listed next were all sequenced from one sample in a study of OX40 agonist ivuxolimab in advanced cancers. Data came from immunoSEQ multiplex PCR; TCRdb stores just in-frame clones and leaves some out. The sample shows some 82,000 clones, about 90% of them seen only once. This specimen consisted of CD4+ or CD8+ T cells sorted from blood, obtained in a trial of the OX40 agonist ivuxolimab. The receptor set was obtained from an adult with an advanced solid tumor such as melanoma, head and neck, liver or kidney cancer.

The chain recombines TRBV7-2 with TRBJ2-5, with 10 bases lining up with TRBD2. The V and J ends lost 5 bases and 4 bases, in that order; junction bases with no gene match: 4. This CDR3 region has 14 residues. The germline V gene has CDR1 SGHTA and CDR2 FQGNSA. The CDR3 bases are TGTGCCAGCAGCCTCCTAGCGGGAGTAGAGACCCAGTACTTC. Translating it yields CASSLLAGVETQYF.

The count of this clone is one. The chain couples TRBV6-1 to TRBJ1-1; D is unresolved. Trimming took 4 bases from V and 2 from J, leaving 11 bases between them. Germline V lookup: CDR1 MNHNS, CDR2 SASEGT. CDR3 length equals 14 residues. Here the CDR3 reads CASSVWQANTEAFF. The CDR3 region has the DNA TGTGCCAGCAGTGTTTGGCAGGCAAACACTGAAGCTTTCTTT.

The chain has TRBV4-3 and TRBJ2-2; possibly TRBD2 for D (5 bases). This CDR3 region has 14 residues. The germline gives CDR1 LGHNA, CDR2 YSLEER. Trimming took 3 bases from V and 6 from J, leaving 11 bases between them. The CDR3 loop is CASSQSRAAGELFF. The CDR3 DNA reads as TGCGCCAGCAGCCAGTCGCGGGCGGCCGGGGAGCTGTTTTTT.

This sequence joins TRBV7-2 and TRBJ1-1, with 10 nucleotides matching TRBD1. This CDR3 has 14 amino acids. CDR1 is SGHTA and CDR2 is FQGNSA in the germline V gene. V was clipped by 5 bases and J by 7 bases; unmatched bases: 7. The DNA for the CDR3 is TGTGCCAGCAGCGCGACAGGGGGCGCGGGTGAAGCTTTCTTT. It specifies CASSATGGAGEAFF.

The genes are TRBV18 and TRBJ2-3; the D is unclear. Per germline, CDR1 KGHSH and CDR2 LQKENI. Trimming removed 3 bases from V and 0 bases from J, with 7 bases in between. The CDR3 is made up of 14 amino acids. The CDR3: CASSPQQSTDTQYF. The CDR3 DNA reads TGTGCCAGCTCACCCCAGCAGAGCACAGATACGCAGTATTTT.

The chain couples TRBV7-2 to TRBJ2-3; D gene uncertain. V was pared by 5 bases and J by 0 bases, with 9 bases between. The germline V gene has CDR1 SGHTA and CDR2 FQGNSA. This CDR3 contains 14 residues. CDR3 amino acids: CASSPYRSTDTQYF. The CDR3 DNA follows: TGTGCCAGCAGCCCCTACCGGAGCACAGATACGCAGTATTTT.

The CDR3 sequence: CASSLINEQFF. The CDR3 DNA is TGTGCCAGCAGCCTGATCAATGAGCAGTTCTTC. This chain uses TRBV5-6 with TRBJ2-1; D is uncertain. The germline gives CDR1 SGHDT, CDR2 YYEEEE. V gave up 4 bases and J gave up 6 bases, with 5 bases separating them. The CDR3 is 11 amino acids. Variable domain in full (rest from reference TRBV5-6 and TRBJ2-1): DAGVTQSPTHLIKTRGQQVTLRCSPKSGHDTVSWYQQALGQGPQFIFQYYEEEERQRGNFPDRFSGHQFPNYSSELNVNALLLGDSALYLCASSLINEQFFGPGTRLTVL.

The J gene is TRBJ2-5, the V gene TRBV4-3; 8 bases are shared with TRBD2. The CDR3 extends over 17 amino acids. Trimming took 0 bases from V and 4 from J; bases not matched to a gene: 10. CDR1 is LGHNA, CDR2 YSLEER, per germline. CDR3 loop: CASSQDISGGLGETQYF. CDR3 DNA sequence: TGCGCCAGCAGCCAAGATATCTCCGGGGGACTAGGAGAGACCCAGTACTTC.